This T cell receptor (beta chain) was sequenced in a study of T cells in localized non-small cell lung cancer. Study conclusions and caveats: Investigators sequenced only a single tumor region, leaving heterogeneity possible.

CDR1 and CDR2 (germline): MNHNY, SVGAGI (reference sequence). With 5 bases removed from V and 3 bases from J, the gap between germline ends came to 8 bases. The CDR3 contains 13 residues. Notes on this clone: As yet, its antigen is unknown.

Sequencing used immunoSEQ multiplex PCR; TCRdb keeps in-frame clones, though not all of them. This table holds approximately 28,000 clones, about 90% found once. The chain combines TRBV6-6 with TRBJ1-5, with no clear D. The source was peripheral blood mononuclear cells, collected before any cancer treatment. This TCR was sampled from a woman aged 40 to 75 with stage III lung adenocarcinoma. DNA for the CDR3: TGTGCCAGCAGTCCCGTGCCCAATCAGCCCCAGCATTTT. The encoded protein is CASSPVPNQPQHF.